This TCR beta chain was found in a study of response to subunit inactivated influenza vaccine. Overall study results and limits: Seasonal influenza vaccination, on each occasion, was suggested by the authors to recruit few new T cells.

Each CDR3 protein gets one entry after TCRdb re-called the RT-PCR reads with MiXCR. The table shows roughly 700,000 distinct CDR3 sequences, with around a sixth occurring only once. This clonotype was seen at least ten times. Its target is unknown. CDR1 SEHNR and CDR2 FQNEAQ come from the germline V gene (reference sequence). The CDR3 contains 14 residues. Trimming at V came to 4 bases and at J to 4 bases, leaving 6 bases not matched to a gene. The specimen was PBMCs from blood, collected less than 13 days after vaccination. The TCR originated in a man between 50 and 59 years old who received an inactivated influenza vaccine. This chain joins TRBV7-9 and TRBJ2-5; 7 nucleotides match TRBD1. The CDR3: CASSSTGAGETQYF. DNA for the CDR3: TGTGCCAGCAGCTCAACAGGGGCGGGAGAGACCCAGTACTTC.